The present T cell receptor (beta chain) was sequenced within a study of beta chain features in type 1 diabetes. General study results and limits: HLA effects on TCRB rearrangement stayed unresolved here.

This clone came up a few times. Its matching antigen is unknown. About 116 mL of blood, on average, came from one heparinised draw per donor. Purities over 95% were achieved in all sorted populations. TCRB transcripts that were expressed got sequenced, as all of the isolated RNA had been reverse transcribed. Repertoires were generated with immunoSEQ multiplex PCR, while TCRdb's copy carries only in-frame clones and drops some. The sample lists more than 120,000 clones; more than 9% were seen once. The CDR3 is 14 residues long. With 5 bases removed from V and 6 bases from J, the gap between germline ends came to 15 bases. Per germline, CDR1 SGHRS and CDR2 YFSETQ.

This chain uses TRBV5-1 with TRBJ1-5, with TRBD1 as a possible D gene (5 bases). The sequence came from a man in his late teens or twenties in good health. What was sequenced was naive CD4+ T cells from blood. CDR3 sequence reads: CASSPMGGGQPQHF. The CDR3 nucleotides are TGCGCCAGCAGTCCCATGGGGGGAGGTCAGCCCCAGCATTTT. The full variable domain, rest sourced from reference TRBV5-1 and TRBJ1-5, is KAGVTQTPRYLIKTRGQQVTLSCSPISGHRSVSWYQQTPGQGLQFLFEYFSETQRNKGNFPGRFSGRQFSNSRSEMNVSTLELGDSALYLCASSPMGGGQPQHFGDGTRLSIL.